This entry concerns a single T cell receptor (beta chain). TCRdb keeps only in-frame clones here, not all; method: immunoSEQ multiplex PCR. The data show roughly 30,000 clones, with under 90% seen just once and approximately 14% held by the top ten. This entry is derived from a study of PD-L1 blockade in urothelial cancer. At the level of the study: At 3 weeks after treatment start (second dose) and again at 6 weeks, blood was analyzed.

Germline CDR1 SGHNT, CDR2 YYREEE (reference sequence). The CDR3 runs to 15 residues. Trimming took off 0 bases at V and 4 bases at J, with 11 bases between the two ends. Time point specified: pretreatment peripheral blood. Sample contribution per patient ranged from 1 to 8, covering pretreatment and on-treatment. Source: PBMCs, taken around atezolizumab (anti-PD-L1) treatment. The chain links TRBV5-4 to TRBJ1-5; D not resolved. This sequence was found in a man aged 60-69 years with urothelial cancer. DNA for the CDR3: TGTGCCAGCAGCTTGGATGGCGGCCTGAATCAGCCCCAGCATTTT. Its protein product is CASSLDGGLNQPQHF.